This TCR beta chain derives from a study of molecular identifiers for immune sequencing clone quantification. Study outcomes and limitations: Clones of above 20 RNA copies carried over 99% of effector molecules; in naive cells they carried under 1%.

The CDR3 has 15 residues. The germline V gene encodes CDR1 LGHNA and CDR2 YSLEER. The V gene end was trimmed by 4 bases and the J gene end by 4 bases; junction bases not matched to a gene: 8. TCRdb recomputed calls from the PCR reads with MiXCR, one row per CDR3 protein. The sample lists around 8,000 distinct CDR3 sequences, roughly 33% occurring once. In its sample, this clonotype ranks as medium-sized (0.01 to 0.1%). Its antigen is as yet unknown. The chain couples TRBV4-3 to TRBJ2-3; 7 bases line up with TRBD1. This sequence originates from a human donor in good health. Some libraries in this study had Jurkat cell RNA spiked in. The sample was naive CD8+ T cells from blood, with Jurkat cell RNA spiked in. Subset given: FACS-sorted CD8+CD4-CCR7+CD45RA+ naive T cells. Here the CDR3 reads CASSRDRALADTQYF. CDR3 bases: TGCGCCAGCAGCCGAGACAGGGCGTTAGCAGATACGCAGTATTTT.